Listed below are T cell receptor beta chains from one sample, sequenced in a study of blood T cell repertoires in COVID-19. The repertoire was sequenced with immunoSEQ multiplex PCR; TCRdb's copy has only in-frame clones and lacks some. This sample carries about 170,000 clones, more than 85% of them seen once, and the ten largest clones take around 2.5%. The sequencing input was peripheral blood. The receptors shown here come from a woman aged 80 or over with COVID-19, enrolled during active disease. Each CDR3 is given with its conserved first and last residue.

V gene	J gene	CDR3 protein
TRBV7-8	TRBJ2-3	CASSATTGADTQYF
TRBV6-2/TRBV6-3	TRBJ2-3	CASSYSSAGGPDTQYF
TRBV5-8	TRBJ2-7	CASSPRVTGIYEQYF
TRBV7-2	TRBJ2-3	CASKSDGRTATDTQYF
TRBV28	TRBJ2-7	CASSLPGATTYEQYF
TRBV29-1	TRBJ2-2	CSVGETGVGTGELFF
TRBV6-5	TRBJ2-3	CASTEGDRATDTQYF
TRBV21-1	TRBJ1-5	CASVEGGSNQPQHF
TRBV3-1/TRBV3-2	TRBJ2-5	CASSQESLAQYF
TRBV11-2	TRBJ2-3	CASSLREAGDTDTQYF
TRBV4-3	TRBJ1-1	CASSQLQGNTEAFF
TRBV27	TRBJ1-1	CASSLGQATEAFF
TRBV15	TRBJ1-2	CATSRDRRGYGYTF
TRBV7-6	TRBJ2-5	CASRHAGGQETQYF
TRBV10-3	TRBJ2-1	CAISEYERSYNEQFF
TRBV9	TRBJ2-1	CASSVARPPAGRGYEQFF
TRBV11-2	TRBJ2-7	CASSLDTSGLYEQYF
TRBV11-2	TRBJ2-7	CASSSSVYEQYF
TRBV28	TRBJ2-7	CASTAGSYEQYF
TRBV3-1/TRBV3-2	TRBJ2-7	CASSQRGLSSYEQYF
TRBV7-2	TRBJ1-5	CASSFRVNQPQHF
TRBV28	TRBJ2-5	CASSSSSGRASHQETQYF
TRBV19	TRBJ1-4	CASFRGGDSGKLFF
TRBV9	TRBJ2-7	CASSARGTSEYEQYF
TRBV9	TRBJ1-1	CASSARPGQNTEAFF
TRBV29-1	TRBJ1-1	CSGGWVGTEAFF
TRBV28	TRBJ1-2	CASSLSNYGYTF
TRBV11-2	TRBJ2-3	CASSKGQGADTQYF
TRBV7-6	TRBJ2-1	CASSQDSMINEQFF
TRBV6-2/TRBV6-3	TRBJ1-1	CASSLPDRGNRYTEAFF
TRBV28	TRBJ2-7	CASSSAYEQYF
TRBV7-2	TRBJ2-3	CASSPAGAGGYSDTQYF
TRBV11-3	TRBJ2-5	CASSLGGQGETQYF
TRBV7-3	TRBJ2-1	CASSLGLASNEQFF
TRBV6-5	TRBJ1-6	CASLPPGGRNSPLHF
TRBV7-2	TRBJ2-2	CASSLLNTGELFF
TRBV5-8	TRBJ2-5	CASSLAGSLGETQYF
TRBV19	TRBJ2-3	CASSYRVADTQYF
TRBV3-1/TRBV3-2	TRBJ2-7	CASSQSSTGGCEQYF
TRBV28	TRBJ1-4	CASLTGPDEKLFF
TRBV5-1	TRBJ2-7	CASSLEQGIPEQYF
TRBV5-4	TRBJ2-1	CASSVAGGGTNEQFF
TRBV19	TRBJ2-7	CASSARDSVYSYEQYF
TRBV6-2/TRBV6-3	TRBJ1-1	CASSLQGYGAEAFF
TRBV13	TRBJ2-1	CASSKGTGGGNEQFF
TRBV11-3	TRBJ1-1	CASSKRGMNTEAFF
TRBV2	TRBJ1-2	CASSRVNYGYTF
TRBV27	TRBJ1-1	CASSLTGMNTEAFF
TRBV7-9	TRBJ1-3	CASSPPVGQGYSGNTIYF
TRBV11-3	TRBJ1-2	CASSRGQGNGYTF
TRBV9	TRBJ2-2	CASSADRSNTGELFF
TRBV6-2/TRBV6-3	TRBJ1-5	CASSYGSSRGNQPQHF
TRBV28	TRBJ2-7	CATSRDRVGEQYF
TRBV6-2/TRBV6-3	TRBJ2-7	CASSSGGSSYEQYF
TRBV19	TRBJ1-4	CASSWTGGEKLFF
TRBV27	TRBJ2-2	CASSKIEDRRELFF
TRBV10-3	TRBJ2-5	CAISVDRVQETQYF